A single sample gave rise to the 21 T cell receptor beta chains below, sequenced in a study of OX40 agonist ivuxolimab in advanced cancers. Some clones are missing from TCRdb's copy, which holds only in-frame ones; the method was immunoSEQ multiplex PCR. This sample has about 50,000 clones; approximately 80% occur once, and the top ten carry roughly 3.9%. This sample comprised CD4+ or CD8+ T cells sorted from blood, obtained in a trial of the OX40 agonist ivuxolimab. The receptors derive from an adult with an advanced solid tumor such as melanoma, head and neck, liver or kidney cancer.

The chain couples TRBV6-9 to TRBJ2-1; 10 bases are a match to TRBD2. CDR3 length equals 15 residues. Germline V gene data show CDR1 as MNHGY and CDR2 as SVAAGI. With V trimmed by 5 bases and J by 4 bases, 5 bases remained unmatched. In DNA, the CDR3 is TGTGCCAGCAGTAAAGGGACTAGCGAGTACAATGAGCAGTTCTTC. Residues: CASSKGTSEYNEQFF.

The V call is TRBV4-2, the J call TRBJ2-1; the D call may be TRBD1 or TRBD2 (5 bases each). Looked up from germline, CDR1 is LGHNA and CDR2 is YNFKEQ. V gave up 0 bases and J gave up 0 bases, with 12 bases separating them. CDR3 length: 17 residues. CDR3: CASSQEPWGSSYNEQFF. The CDR3 region has the DNA TGTGCCAGCAGCCAAGAGCCGTGGGGGAGCTCCTACAATGAGCAGTTCTTC.

This chain links TRBV5-1 with TRBJ1-3; no definite D call. Germline V gene data show CDR1 as SGHRS and CDR2 as YFSETQ. V was shortened by 1 base and J by 1 base, with 3 bases between the two germline ends. The CDR3 is made up of 13 amino acids. The CDR3 sequence: CASSLLSGNTIYF. The CDR3 coding sequence is TGCGCCAGCAGCTTGCTATCTGGAAACACCATATATTTT.

This chain's CDR3 is CASSELATDTQYF. The CDR3 coding sequence is TGTGCCAGCAGTGAACTAGCCACAGATACGCAGTATTTT. V gene TRBV25-1 combines with J gene TRBJ2-3, with TRBD2 as a possible D gene (5 bases). Trimming cost V 2 bases and J 2 bases, with 5 bases left between them. CDR1 is MGHDK and CDR2 is SYGVNS in the germline V gene. CDR3 length: 13 residues.

The chain recombines TRBV28 with TRBJ2-1; 13 nucleotides align to TRBD2. The J segment lost 9 bases and the V segment lost 9 bases, leaving 8 bases of the junction unmatched. The V gene's germline CDR1 is MDHEN and CDR2 SYDVKM. This CDR3 is built from 14 residues. CDR3 sequence (DNA): TGTGCCAGTCGAGGGACTAGCGGGACGACTGAGCAGTTCTTC. Translation: CASRGTSGTTEQFF.

The chain carries TRBV7-2 and TRBJ1-6; no clear D gene. Germline V gene data show CDR1 as SGHTA and CDR2 as FQGNSA. Trimming removed 5 bases at V and 14 bases at J, with 16 bases between. The CDR3 has 13 residues. DNA for the CDR3: TGTGCCAGCAGCGTCCAGGCCCAAGTAACCCTCCACTTT. It translates to CASSVQAQVTLHF. The full variable domain, in which reference TRBV7-2 and TRBJ1-6 provide the parts outside the CDR3, is GAGVSQSPSNKVTEKGKDVELRCDPISGHTALYWYRQSLGQGLEFLIYFQGNSAPDKSGLPSDRFSAERTGGSVSTLTIQRTQQEDSAVYLCASSVQAQVTLHFGNGTRLTVT.

The chain recombines TRBV7-3 with TRBJ1-2; no definite D call. V lost 1 base and J lost 1, with 7 bases in between. The CDR3 length is 14 residues. Germline V lookup: CDR1 SGHTA, CDR2 FQGTGA. In nucleotides, the CDR3 is TGTGCCAGCAGCTTAAATTCCGATAACTATGGCTACACCTTC. Translating gives CASSLNSDNYGYTF.

This clone was seen more than once but under ten times. CDR3 sequence: CASSYSSSGMVTEAFF. CDR3 DNA sequence: TGTGCCAGCAGTTACTCGAGTTCCGGGATGGTAACTGAAGCTTTCTTT. V and J are TRBV6-5 and TRBJ1-1; the D is unclear. Germline V gene lookup returns CDR1 MNHEY and CDR2 SVGAGI. The CDR3 contains 16 residues. With 0 bases removed from V and 5 bases from J, the gap between germline ends came to 16 bases.

The chain has TRBV28 and TRBJ2-6; D is uncertain. V lost 5 bases, J lost 5 bases, and 19 bases lay in between. CDR3 length: 17 residues. Germline values: CDR1 MDHEN, CDR2 SYDVKM. This CDR3 reads CASSHDLTQSRANVLTF. CDR3 in DNA: TGTGCCAGCAGTCATGATCTGACACAAAGTCGGGCCAACGTCCTGACTTTC.

The chain employs TRBV7-2 and TRBJ1-5; the match to TRBD1 covers 8 bases. The CDR3 spans 16 residues. The germline gives CDR1 SGHTA, CDR2 FQGNSA. The V gene end was trimmed by 1 base and the J gene end by 3 bases; junction bases not matched to a gene: 5. CDR3 bases: TGTGCCAGCAGCTTAGGGACAGGGAATGTCAATCAGCCCCAGCATTTT. Protein: CASSLGTGNVNQPQHF.

The chain couples TRBV29-1 to TRBJ2-1; tentatively, D is TRBD2 (6 bases). V shed 2 bases and J shed 1 base, with 15 bases lying between them. The CDR3 is 16 residues long. Germline V gene lookup returns CDR1 SQVTM and CDR2 ANQGSEA. CDR3 nucleotides: TGCAGCGTTGAATTCGGGGGAGGCTTTTCCTACAATGAGCAGTTCTTC. Its translation is CSVEFGGGFSYNEQFF.

This clone was detected once. V gene TRBV2 combines with J gene TRBJ2-1; 10 bases are a match to TRBD2. CDR1 SNHLY and CDR2 FYNNEI come from the germline V gene. The CDR3 has 14 residues. The J segment lost 9 bases and the V segment lost 5 bases, leaving 7 bases of the junction unmatched. CDR3 in amino acids: CASSPSGRAGEQFF. CDR3 nucleotide sequence: TGTGCCAGCAGTCCCAGCGGGAGGGCCGGTGAGCAGTTCTTC.

On this clone itself: This sample also contains other DNA sequences that code for the same CDR3. The chain recombines TRBV18 with TRBJ1-1, with TRBD1 matching 7 bases. With 3 bases clipped from V and 1 base from J, the junction kept 2 bases outside the gene matches. CDR3 length: 14 amino acids. Germline CDR1 and CDR2: KGHSH and LQKENI. CDR3 protein: CASSPDRKNTEAFF. In DNA, the CDR3 is TGTGCCAGCTCACCGGACAGGAAGAACACTGAAGCTTTCTTT.

The J gene is TRBJ1-1, the V gene TRBV9; TRBD1 is a possible D gene (5 bases). The V gene's germline CDR1 is SGDLS and CDR2 YYNGEE. The CDR3 loop spans 15 amino acids. Trimming removed 3 bases at V and 1 base at J, with 13 bases between. CDR3 nucleotide sequence: TGTGCCAGCAGCGCCCAACGGGGCCAGAACACTGAAGCTTTCTTT. This encodes CASSAQRGQNTEAFF.

CDR3 in amino acids: CASRRGTSGQETQYF. For the CDR3, the DNA is TGTGCCAGCAGGCGCGGGACTAGCGGCCAAGAGACCCAGTACTTC. This sequence joins TRBV7-6 and TRBJ2-5; 11 bases align to TRBD2. J was trimmed by 1 base and V by 6 bases; bases with no gene match: 4. The CDR3 is made up of 15 amino acids. The germline CDR1 and CDR2 sequences are SGHVS and FNYEAQ.

As DNA, the CDR3 is TGTGCCAGCAGACTCTCGGTGGGCAGATCAAGAAACACCATATATTTT. It encodes CASRLSVGRSRNTIYF. The V and J genes are TRBV2 and TRBJ1-3; D not certain. In germline, CDR1 is SNHLY, CDR2 FYNNEI. Trimming stripped 6 bases from V and 5 bases from J, with 20 bases between. CDR3 length: 16 amino acids.

The genes are TRBV5-4 and TRBJ2-5, with unresolved D. CDR1 and CDR2 (germline): SGHNT, YYREEE (reference sequence). The CDR3 extends over 12 amino acids. V dropped 0 bases and J dropped 4 bases, with 4 bases sitting between them. CDR3 region: CASSLEGETQYF. The CDR3 bases are TGTGCCAGCAGCTTGGAGGGAGAGACCCAGTACTTC.

V is TRBV7-6 and J is TRBJ2-7; D unclear. With 1 base removed from V and 0 bases from J, the gap between germline ends came to 7 bases. This CDR3 is built from 14 residues. Germline V lookup: CDR1 SGHVS, CDR2 FNYEAQ. CDR3 protein: CASSLGASSYEQYF. The DNA of the CDR3 is TGTGCCAGCAGCTTAGGGGCCAGCTCCTACGAGCAGTACTTC.

The chain has TRBV11-2 and TRBJ2-5, with D possibly being TRBD1 (5 bases). Trimming cost V 1 base and J 5 bases, with 11 bases left between them. This CDR3 contains 14 residues. In germline, CDR1 is SGHAT, CDR2 FQNNGV. The CDR3 nucleotides read TGTGCCAGCAGCTTAGGCAGGGTAGGGGAGACCCAGTACTTC. This gives the protein CASSLGRVGETQYF.

This chain connects TRBV15 to TRBJ2-7, with TRBD1 matching over 10 bases. This CDR3 contains 17 residues. Trimming took 0 bases from V and 3 from J; bases not matched to a gene: 8. Germline values: CDR1 LNHNV, CDR2 YYDKDF (reference sequence). The CDR3 nucleotides are TGTGCCACCAGCAGAGATCTACGGACAGGGGGGAACTACGAGCAGTACTTC. Its translation is CATSRDLRTGGNYEQYF.

The chain has TRBV28 and TRBJ2-7, with D hard to call. There are 11 residues in the CDR3. V lost 6 bases and J lost 6, with 9 bases in between. Germline CDR1 MDHEN, CDR2 SYDVKM. The chain's CDR3 is CASSLTREQYF. CDR3 in DNA: TGTGCCAGCAGCCTCACCCGCGAGCAGTACTTC.